The 27 T cell receptor beta chains below come from one sample, sequenced in a study of TIL therapy for anti-PD-1-resistant metastatic lung cancer. The immunoSEQ assay was v3. Generated by immunoSEQ multiplex PCR, the TCRdb table keeps only in-frame clones and is missing some. The table has 50,000 or so clones, approximately 70% seen once. Time point reported: pre-treatment sample, taken before nivolumab and TIL therapy. Pleural nodules or supraclavicular lymph nodes made up most of the excised metastases sampled. This material consisted of tumor tissue, taken at baseline. The receptor source for this set is a person between 25 and 79 years old with non-small cell lung cancer.

The rearrangement uses TRBV19 and TRBJ2-1; no definite D call. The V gene lost 7 bases and the J gene lost 0 bases, with 10 bases spanning the gap. The CDR3 is made up of 14 amino acids. The V gene's germline CDR1 is LNHDA and CDR2 SQIVND (reference sequence). CDR3 sequence: CASKSSLSYNEQFF. As DNA, the CDR3 is TGTGCCAGTAAGTCCTCCCTCTCCTACAATGAGCAGTTCTTC.

DNA of the CDR3: TGCAGCCGTAAGGATTTAAACATTCAGTACTTC. This sequence encodes CSRKDLNIQYF. The genes are TRBV20-1 and TRBJ2-4, with D uncertain. This CDR3 has 11 amino acids. The germline V gene has CDR1 DFQATT and CDR2 SNEGSKA (reference sequence).

The chain joins TRBV28 to TRBJ2-1; D perhaps matches TRBD2 (7 bases). The germline V and J ends were trimmed by 8 bases and 1 base, with 12 bases remaining between them. CDR1 is MDHEN and CDR2 is SYDVKM in the germline V gene. The CDR3 runs 14 residues. The CDR3 DNA reads as TGTGCCAGCCGGGGGGCAGGGTCCTACAATGAGCAGTTCTTC. Encoded protein: CASRGAGSYNEQFF.

The chain links TRBV19 to TRBJ2-1; 7 bases agree with TRBD1. In germline, CDR1 is LNHDA, CDR2 SQIVND (reference sequence). The CDR3 has 13 amino acids. V dropped 2 bases and J dropped 6; count of bases not matched to a gene: 1. The CDR3 loop is CASSIRGLNEQFF. The CDR3 coding sequence is TGTGCCAGTAGTATAAGGGGGCTCAATGAGCAGTTCTTC.

This clone appeared a few times. V and J are TRBV28 and TRBJ1-1, with 8 bases matching TRBD1. The CDR3 extends over 12 amino acids. The J segment lost 12 bases and the V segment lost 2 bases, leaving 5 bases of the junction unmatched. Germline V CDR1 and CDR2: MDHEN, SYDVKM. CDR3 nucleotides: TGTGCCAGCAGTTTAAGAGACAGGGGTACTTTCTTT. It specifies CASSLRDRGTFF.

This sequence joins TRBV7-8 and TRBJ2-7; D not resolved. The length of the CDR3 is 12 residues. CDR1 is SGHVS and CDR2 is FQNEAQ in the germline V gene. Trimming removed 3 bases at V and 3 bases at J, with 6 bases between. The CDR3 DNA follows: TGTGCCAGCAGCTTGACCCTCTACGAGCAGTACTTC. It codes for CASSLTLYEQYF.

The rearrangement links TRBV10-1 to TRBJ2-7; no firm D call. The length of the CDR3 is 15 residues. Trimming took 0 bases from V and 3 from J, leaving 12 bases between them. The germline gives CDR1 WNHNN, CDR2 SYGVQD (reference sequence). In nucleotides, the CDR3 is TGCGCCAGCAGTGAGTCGGTGGCAGGATTCTACGAGCAGTACTTC. As protein: CASSESVAGFYEQYF.

The rearrangement links TRBV5-1 to TRBJ1-1, with D maybe TRBD1 (5 bases). Germline values: CDR1 SGHRS, CDR2 YFSETQ. The CDR3 runs to 16 residues. Trimming left V 3 bases short and J 3 bases short, with 18 bases between. CDR3 residues: CASSSSPVGVHTEAFF. The CDR3 nucleotides are TGCGCCAGCAGCTCTTCTCCGGTGGGGGTACACACTGAAGCTTTCTTT.

Only a few counts were recorded for this clone. This chain uses TRBV28 with TRBJ1-2; D perhaps matches TRBD1 (5 bases). Germline V gene lookup returns CDR1 MDHEN and CDR2 SYDVKM. The CDR3 sequence is 12 residues long. V was clipped by 8 bases and J by 4 bases, with 11 bases between them. CDR3 in DNA: TGTGCCAGCTCTGGGGCGGGCTATGGCTACACCTTC. Amino acids: CASSGAGYGYTF.

This clone was detected once. The chain has TRBV11-2 and TRBJ2-7; D is possibly TRBD2 (5 bases). Germline-derived CDR1 and CDR2 are SGHAT and FQNNGV. The CDR3 contains 16 residues. Deletions cut 2 bases from V and 0 bases from J, with 14 bases between. CDR3: CASSLNSRRSSYEQYF. The CDR3 DNA is TGTGCCAGCAGCTTAAATTCACGGAGGAGCTCCTACGAGCAGTACTTC.

J is TRBJ1-5 and V is TRBV21-1; TRBD1, the table's D call, lacks a check against the DNA. TRBV21-1 is tagged as a pseudogene. This CDR3 has 16 residues. CDR3 sequence (DNA): TGTGCCAGCACCCTGAGCCGGGACATGGTCAATCAGCCCCAGCATTTT. Translation gives CASTLSRDMVNQPQHF.

The chain joins TRBV15 to TRBJ2-5, with no clear D. CDR1 is LNHNV, CDR2 YYDKDF, per germline (reference sequence). Trimming removed 0 bases from V and 7 bases from J, with 9 bases in between. The CDR3 is made up of 13 amino acids. CDR3 sequence: CATSRDDPGTQYF. DNA of the CDR3: TGTGCCACCAGCAGAGATGACCCGGGGACCCAGTACTTC.

The rearrangement links TRBV5-1 to TRBJ2-2; D might be TRBD1 (6 bases). The ends were cut back, 4 bases at V and 2 bases at J, with 9 bases in the middle. Germline V gene lookup returns CDR1 SGHRS and CDR2 YFSETQ. This CDR3 is built from 14 residues. CDR3 protein: CASSGDTNTGELFF. The CDR3 DNA sequence: TGCGCCAGCAGCGGGGACACCAACACCGGGGAGCTGTTTTTT.

This chain connects TRBV5-1 to TRBJ1-2; D gene uncertain. Germline-derived CDR1 and CDR2 are SGHRS and YFSETQ. The CDR3 totals 10 residues. V lost 7 bases and J 1 base, leaving 2 bases between the germline ends. Written as DNA, the CDR3 is TGCGCCAGCTATAACTATGGCTACACCTTC. Encoded protein: CASYNYGYTF.

The rearrangement joins TRBV7-9 to TRBJ1-6; a possible D gene is TRBD1 (5 bases). Germline V gene data show CDR1 as SEHNR and CDR2 as FQNEAQ (reference sequence). The CDR3 spans 14 residues. V was clipped by 1 base and J by 6 bases, with 7 bases between them. This chain's CDR3 is CASSLGGVNSPLHF. The CDR3 DNA sequence: TGTGCCAGCAGCTTAGGAGGGGTTAATTCACCCCTCCACTTT.

V gene TRBV27 combines with J gene TRBJ1-4, with D tentatively TRBD1 (5 bases). The CDR3 is 13 amino acids. V was shortened by 6 bases and J by 8 bases, with 13 bases between the two germline ends. The germline gives CDR1 MNHEY, CDR2 SMNVEV (reference sequence). Written as DNA, the CDR3 is TGTGCCAGCAGCCTATCTCAGGGCGAAAAACTGTTTTTT. It specifies CASSLSQGEKLFF.

The CDR3 loop reads CASSLSGQGSETQYF. The CDR3 DNA is TGTGCCAGCAGCTTAAGCGGACAGGGAAGCGAGACCCAGTACTTC. The chain has TRBV7-2 and TRBJ2-5; 8 bases match TRBD1. The germline V gene encodes CDR1 SGHTA and CDR2 FQGNSA. V dropped 2 bases and J dropped 5; count of bases not matched to a gene: 7. CDR3 length: 15 residues.

The CDR3 protein is CASSVASGRAIDEQFF. DNA for the CDR3: TGTGCCAGCAGCGTAGCCAGCGGGAGGGCCATCGATGAGCAGTTCTTC. The chain combines TRBV9 with TRBJ2-1, with TRBD2 identical over 10 bases. After removal of 0 bases from V and 8 bases from J, the junction contained 8 bases not matched to a gene. Germline-derived CDR1 and CDR2 are SGDLS and YYNGEE. This CDR3 region has 16 residues.

This rearrangement joins TRBV6-5 to TRBJ2-2; the D gene is possibly TRBD2 (5 bases). The CDR3 has 15 amino acids. Per germline, CDR1 MNHEY and CDR2 SVGAGI. With 6 bases removed from V and 4 bases from J, the gap between germline ends came to 15 bases. CDR3 region: CASRPLVSSTGELFF. The CDR3 region has the DNA TGTGCCAGCAGACCACTAGTTTCTAGCACCGGGGAGCTGTTTTTT.

This clone has a single count. The chain combines TRBV4-2 with TRBJ1-2; D unclear. V lost 4 bases to trimming and J lost 6 bases, with 15 bases between them. This CDR3 is 14 amino acids long. Germline V gives CDR1 LGHNA, CDR2 YNFKEQ. The CDR3 loop reads CASSPKAGFDGYTF. The CDR3 nucleotides are TGTGCCAGCAGCCCGAAAGCGGGGTTTGATGGCTACACCTTC.

The chain has TRBV9 and TRBJ1-1; unclear D gene. This CDR3 region has 15 residues. Trimming stripped 0 bases from V and 1 base from J, with 10 bases between. Per the germline V gene, CDR1 is SGDLS and CDR2 is YYNGEE. The CDR3 spells CASSVETDTNTEAFF. The CDR3 DNA sequence: TGTGCCAGCAGCGTAGAAACCGATACGAACACTGAAGCTTTCTTT.

This chain uses TRBV19 with TRBJ2-1; TRBD1 matches 10 bases. V gave up 6 bases and J gave up 7 bases; unmatched junction bases: 24. The CDR3 sequence is 20 residues long. Germline-derived CDR1 and CDR2 are LNHDA and SQIVND (reference sequence). The DNA for the CDR3 is TGTGCCAGTAGCATGCGCCAGGGACAGGGGCGCCTAAAGGGATGGAATGAGCAGTTCTTC. The encoded protein is CASSMRQGQGRLKGWNEQFF.

V is TRBV7-6 and J is TRBJ2-7; 8 positions match TRBD1. The length of the CDR3 is 13 residues. The germline V gene encodes CDR1 SGHVS and CDR2 FNYEAQ. With 1 base clipped from V and 7 bases from J, the junction kept 3 bases outside the gene matches. CDR3 in DNA: TGTGCCAGCAGCTTAGGGGACAGGTTTGAGCAGTACTTC. Protein product: CASSLGDRFEQYF.

This clone was found a few times. The chain uses TRBV9 and TRBJ1-1; no clear D gene. Germline CDR1 SGDLS, CDR2 YYNGEE. The CDR3 sequence is 15 residues long. Trimming took 0 bases from V and 0 from J, leaving 9 bases between them. The CDR3 loop reads CASSVGRTMNTEAFF. The DNA for the CDR3 is TGTGCCAGCAGCGTAGGGCGGACCATGAACACTGAAGCTTTCTTT.

The chain is built from TRBV30 and TRBJ1-2; no firm D call. V lost 2 bases, J lost 7 bases, and 11 bases lay in between. Looked up from germline, CDR1 is GTSNPN and CDR2 is SVGIG (reference sequence). There are 12 residues in the CDR3. In DNA form, the CDR3 reads TGTGCCTGGAGTCCATCGAACGGTGGCTACACCTTC. This gives the protein CAWSPSNGGYTF.

The chain joins TRBV27 to TRBJ1-1; TRBD1 aligns across 7 bases. V gave up 7 bases and J gave up 0 bases; unmatched junction bases: 2. Per the germline V gene, CDR1 is MNHEY and CDR2 is SMNVEV (reference sequence). This CDR3 is 13 amino acids long. CDR3 sequence (DNA): TGTGCCAGCAAGGGGGCTTTGAACACTGAAGCTTTCTTT. Translated, it gives CASKGALNTEAFF.

This clone was observed a single time. The chain recombines TRBV12-2 with TRBJ2-7; the table's D call TRBD2 went unverified against the DNA. TRBV12-2 constitutes a pseudogene. The CDR3 is 14 residues long. CDR3 protein: CASRSKAEPYEQYF. Written as DNA, the CDR3 is TGTGCAAGTCGCTCAAAAGCTGAACCCTACGAGCAGTACTTC.